This TCR beta chain derives from a study of blood T cell repertoires in COVID-19 (dated by TCRdb to about 2020). Looking at the study overall: Samples from collaborators originated in the United States, Italy and Spain and spanned both the acute and convalescent phases of COVID-19. Samples came from the ongoing ImmuneRACE study (first 160 participants) plus 1,254 subjects from 6 global collaborators. HLA class I and class II types, where available, came from metadata supplied by the sample provider rather than from assay-based typing. The prospective study material was composed of cDNA or gDNA derived from T cells, B-cell-depleted T cells, or PBMCs. Subjects who had been exposed to COVID-19, were actively infected with it, or had recovered from it provided the deeply sampled blood TCRbeta repertoires that made up the dataset. Sample metadata almost always included a de-identified subject ID, COVID-19 status, age in years and sex. The repertoires were released in a freely available public database meant as a resource for research on the immune response to SARS-CoV-2. Broader findings and caveats from the paper: How much clinical and demographic metadata was included differed by source and by participant, and the metadata was provided uncurated.

The immunoSEQ Assay, a bias-controlled multiplex PCR, was used to amplify TCRbeta CDR3 regions from genomic DNA. The authors processed their data as follows. Nucleated cell counts per sample were estimated from amplification of reference gene primers within the assay. Sequence reads were collapsed and filtered to measure the absolute abundance of every unique TCRbeta CDR3 rearrangement. For each sample, productive Simpson clonality was calculated as the square root of Simpson's diversity index over productive rearrangements. The table was pulled from immuneACCESS by TCRdb, which kept in-frame rearrangements only. Such tables lose some clones; where checked, under half of the loss comes from unresolved V genes, and the rest has no known cause. That table supplies the V and J calls and clone size; D and trimming were determined from the DNA. Across this sample there are about 150,000 clones, with approximately 86% seen only once. Of the sample, 6.2% is held by the ten largest clones.

This clone was counted a few times. Its antigen is unknown. Base-call qualities are not available, and no considerably larger clone is one nucleotide away. In the prospective study, participants were roughly 18 to 100 years old, resided in approximately 25 geographic areas of the United States, and were enrolled through a virtual design. In the prospective study, cohorts were assigned on the basis of participant-reported clinical history obtained from a screening survey and a study questionnaire. Recovered participants in ImmuneRACE Cohort 3 were defined by two consecutive negative NP/OP PCR tests, clearance by a healthcare professional, or resolution of symptoms. Each participant in the prospective study had whole blood, serum and a nasopharyngeal or oropharyngeal swab collected by mobile phlebotomists. Prospective study participants could optionally give additional blood draws and questionnaires over a roughly two-month period. Before DNA extraction, blood samples from the prospective study were shipped at room temperature or frozen.

The CDR3, from cysteine to phenylalanine, totals 16 residues. The read is trimmed to its CDR3 DNA, 48 bases read in frame from base 1. V was cut back by 3 bases and J by 2 bases, leaving a gap of 11 bases between them. The CDR1 and CDR2 encoded by the germline V gene are MNHNS and SASEGT. This receptor was identified in a woman in her thirties or forties who had recovered from COVID-19. The material sequenced was PBMCs or T cells enriched from blood (not recorded which). The sequence links TRBV6-1 to TRBJ2-6; a tentative D call is TRBD1 (5 bases match). CDR3 loop: CASSELDSAGANVLTF. The base sequence is TGTGCCAGCAGTGAGTTAGACAGTGCTGGGGCCAACGTCCTGACTTTC.